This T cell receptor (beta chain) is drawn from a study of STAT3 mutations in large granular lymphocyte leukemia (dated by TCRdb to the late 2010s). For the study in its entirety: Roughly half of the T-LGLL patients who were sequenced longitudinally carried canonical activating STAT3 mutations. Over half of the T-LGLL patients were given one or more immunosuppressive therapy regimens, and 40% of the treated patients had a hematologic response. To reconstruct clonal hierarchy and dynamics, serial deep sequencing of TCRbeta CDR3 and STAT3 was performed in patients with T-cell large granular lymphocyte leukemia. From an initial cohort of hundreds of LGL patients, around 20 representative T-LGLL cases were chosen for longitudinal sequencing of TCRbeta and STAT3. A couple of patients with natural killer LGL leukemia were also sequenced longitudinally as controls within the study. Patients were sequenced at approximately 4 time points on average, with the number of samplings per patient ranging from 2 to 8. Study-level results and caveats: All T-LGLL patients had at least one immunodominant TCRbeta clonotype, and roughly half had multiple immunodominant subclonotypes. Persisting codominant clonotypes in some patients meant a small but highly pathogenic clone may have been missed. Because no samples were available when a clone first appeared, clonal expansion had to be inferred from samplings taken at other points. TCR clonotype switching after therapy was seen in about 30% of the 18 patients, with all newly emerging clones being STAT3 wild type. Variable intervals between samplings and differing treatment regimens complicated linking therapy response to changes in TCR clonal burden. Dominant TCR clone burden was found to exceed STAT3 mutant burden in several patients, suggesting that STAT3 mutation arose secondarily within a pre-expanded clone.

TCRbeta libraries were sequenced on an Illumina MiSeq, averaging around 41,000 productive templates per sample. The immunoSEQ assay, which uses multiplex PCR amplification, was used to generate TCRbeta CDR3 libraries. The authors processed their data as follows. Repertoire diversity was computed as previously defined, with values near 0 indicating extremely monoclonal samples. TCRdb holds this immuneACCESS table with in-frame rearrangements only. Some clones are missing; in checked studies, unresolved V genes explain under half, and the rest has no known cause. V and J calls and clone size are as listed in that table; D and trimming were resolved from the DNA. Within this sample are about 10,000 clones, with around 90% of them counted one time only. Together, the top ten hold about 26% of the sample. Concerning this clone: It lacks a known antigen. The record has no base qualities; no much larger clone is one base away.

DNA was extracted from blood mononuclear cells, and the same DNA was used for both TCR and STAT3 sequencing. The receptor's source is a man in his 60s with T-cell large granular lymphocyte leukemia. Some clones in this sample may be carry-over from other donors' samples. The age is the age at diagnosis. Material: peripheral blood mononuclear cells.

CDR3 reads: CASSQMHGQEETQYF. The DNA sequence follows: TGTGCCAGCAGCCAAATGCACGGACAGGAGGAGACCCAGTACTTC. The chain employs TRBV4-2 and TRBJ2-5; TRBD1 matches 7 bases in the middle. For this chain, trimming is 2 bases at the V end and 5 bases at the J end, and the number of junction bases without a gene match is 8. CDR1 is given as LGHNA and CDR2 as YNFKEQ, both from the germline V gene. The CDR3 starts with the cysteine, ends with the phenylalanine, and has 15 residues. Only the CDR3 part of the read is kept: 45 bases, read in frame from the first base.